Sequencing of this T cell receptor beta chain was carried out in a study of control samples from healthy donors and cancer patients. This CDR3 has 17 amino acids. With 2 bases clipped from V and 0 bases from J, the junction kept 10 bases outside the gene matches. In germline, CDR1 is GTSNPN, CDR2 SVGIG (reference sequence). Sequencing used immunoSEQ multiplex PCR; TCRdb keeps in-frame clones, though not all of them. The table has under 130,000 clones, approximately 83% seen once. This clone came up once. Sequencing was carried out using blood. The sequence was collected from a woman in her fifties or sixties in good health. The rearrangement joins TRBV30 to TRBJ1-3; TRBD1 agrees at 7 bases. CDR3 bases: TGTGCCTGGAGTTCACGGGGGGGACAGTTCTCTGGAAACACCATATATTTT. This translates into CAWSSRGGQFSGNTIYF.